This T cell receptor (beta chain) came from a study of blood T cell repertoires in COVID-19. TCRdb's copy holds only in-frame clones and misses some; the assay was immunoSEQ multiplex PCR. The repertoire includes some 310,000 clones, approximately 87% of them detected once, and less than 3.5% sits in the top ten. As concerns this clone: The same CDR3 arises from other DNA sequences in this sample as well.

A Seattle source enrolled patients during active infection and followed them longitudinally. Source material: peripheral blood. The TCR comes from a woman aged 25 to 39 with COVID-19, enrolled during active disease.

The CDR3 sequence: CASSVLAGGYNEQFF. CDR3 in DNA: TGTGCCAGCAGCGTACTAGCGGGAGGATACAATGAGCAGTTCTTC. The genes are TRBV9 and TRBJ2-1; 11 nucleotides line up with TRBD2. This CDR3 is built from 15 residues. The germline V gene has CDR1 SGDLS and CDR2 YYNGEE. V was pared by 1 base and J by 4 bases, with 1 base of the junction left unmatched.